This T cell receptor (beta chain) originates from a study of CD8 T cells in Susac syndrome. The authors reverse transcribed about 0.5 to 1 ug RNA with random hexamers. Amplification of TCR beta CDR3 was carried out by immunoSEQ multiplex PCR, which covered 54 Vbeta and 13 Jbeta segments. TCRdb re-derived calls from the immunoSEQ multiplex PCR reads in MiXCR, one entry per CDR3 protein. The table records 250,000 to 300,000 distinct CDR3 sequences, around 85% of them present only once. CDR3 length: 14 amino acids. V shed 5 bases and J shed 0 bases, with 10 bases lying between them. CDR1 is KGHDR and CDR2 is SFDVKD in the germline V gene. TCR beta was sequenced from blood CD8+ and CD4+ T cells. Purification of the CD8+ and CD4+ T cells relied on negative isolation, and TEMRA cells underwent FACS enrichment.

This clonotype was sampled from a human donor with multiple sclerosis. The sample comprised CD8+ T cells from PBMCs. V usage is TRBV24-1 and J usage is TRBJ2-7; perhaps D is TRBD1 or TRBD2 (5 bases each). CDR3 DNA sequence: TGTGCCACCAGTGCGGGACCGAACTCCTACGAGCAGTACTTC. It specifies CATSAGPNSYEQYF.